This entry features one T cell receptor beta chain sequence. Between the trimmed V and J ends, which lost 0 bases and 11 bases, there was a span of 11 bases. CDR1 is LGHDT and CDR2 is YNNKEL in the germline V gene (reference sequence). The CDR3 runs 14 residues. These data are taken from a study of Ad26.COV2.S vaccination and SARS-CoV-2 variants. Clones were read by immunoSEQ multiplex PCR, and TCRdb kept only the in-frame ones, dropping some. The sample contains about 680,000 clones, around 90% of which appear only once. Sample treatment: some 20 received Ad26.COV2.S at low or high dose, single or two shots; about five received placebo; per-sample allocation not given. All samples were drawn on day 63, counting from the first vaccine or placebo injection. Recruitment in Boston yielded a donor of adult age, 18-55 years.

The sequenced sample was peripheral blood, obtained in a trial of Ad26.COV2.S vaccine versus placebo. The sequence was collected from a person aged 18 to 59 who received the Ad26.COV2.S COVID-19 vaccine or a placebo. The chain links TRBV3-1 (or the pseudogene TRBV3-2) to TRBJ1-6; the D is unclear. The CDR3: CASSQDNGHTPLHF. The CDR3 coding sequence is TGTGCCAGCAGCCAAGACAACGGGCACACACCCCTCCACTTT.